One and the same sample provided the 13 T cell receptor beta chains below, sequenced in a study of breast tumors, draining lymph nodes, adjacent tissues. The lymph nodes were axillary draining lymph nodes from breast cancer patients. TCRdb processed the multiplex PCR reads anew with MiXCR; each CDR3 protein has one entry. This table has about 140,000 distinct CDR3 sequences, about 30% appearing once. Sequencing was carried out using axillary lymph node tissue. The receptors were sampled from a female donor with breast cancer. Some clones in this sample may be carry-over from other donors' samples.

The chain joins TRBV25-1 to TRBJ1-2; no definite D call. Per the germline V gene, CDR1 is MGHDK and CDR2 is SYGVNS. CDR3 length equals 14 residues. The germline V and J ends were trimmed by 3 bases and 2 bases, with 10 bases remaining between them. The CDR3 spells CASSDRRSNYGYTF. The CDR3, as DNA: TGTGCCAGCAGTGACAGGAGATCGAACTATGGCTACACCTTC.

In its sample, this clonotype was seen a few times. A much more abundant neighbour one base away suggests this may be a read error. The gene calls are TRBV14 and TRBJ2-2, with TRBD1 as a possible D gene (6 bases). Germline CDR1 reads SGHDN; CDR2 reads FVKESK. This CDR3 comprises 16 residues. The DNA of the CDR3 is TGTGCCAGCAGGCGAACAGGGATCGCGAACACCGGGGCGCTGTTTTTT. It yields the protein CASRRTGIANTGALFF.

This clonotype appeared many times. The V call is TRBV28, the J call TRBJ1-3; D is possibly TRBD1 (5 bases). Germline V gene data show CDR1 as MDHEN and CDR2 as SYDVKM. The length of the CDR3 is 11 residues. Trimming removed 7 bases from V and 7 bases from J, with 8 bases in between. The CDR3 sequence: CASTGLNTIYF. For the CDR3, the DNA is TGTGCCAGCACGGGACTTAACACCATATATTTT. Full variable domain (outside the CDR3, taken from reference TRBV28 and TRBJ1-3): DVKVTQSSRYLVKRTGEKVFLECVQDMDHENMFWYRQDPGLGLRLIYFSYDVKMKEKGDIPEGYSVSREKKERFSLILESASTNQTSMYLCASTGLNTIYFGEGSWLTVV.

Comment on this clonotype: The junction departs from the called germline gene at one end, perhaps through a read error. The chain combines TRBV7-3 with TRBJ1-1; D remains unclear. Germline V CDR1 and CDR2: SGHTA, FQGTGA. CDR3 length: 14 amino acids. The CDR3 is CASSLTSTNTEAFF. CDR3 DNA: TGTGCCAGCAGCCTAACCTCGACGAACACCGAAGCTTTCTTT.

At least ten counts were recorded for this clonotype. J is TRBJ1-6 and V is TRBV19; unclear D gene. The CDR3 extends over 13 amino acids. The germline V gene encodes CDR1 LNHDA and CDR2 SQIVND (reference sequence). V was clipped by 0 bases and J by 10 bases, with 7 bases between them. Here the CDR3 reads CASSIDLESPLHF. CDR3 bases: TGTGCCAGTAGTATAGATCTTGAGTCACCCCTCCACTTT.

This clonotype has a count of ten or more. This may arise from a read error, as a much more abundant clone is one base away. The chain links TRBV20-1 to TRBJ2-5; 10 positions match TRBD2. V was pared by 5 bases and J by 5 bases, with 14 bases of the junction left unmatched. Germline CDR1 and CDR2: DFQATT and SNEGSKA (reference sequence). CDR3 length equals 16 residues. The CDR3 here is CSASRGTSGAWETQYF. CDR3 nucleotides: TGCAGTGCTTCCCGTGGCACTAGCGGGGCTTGGGAGACCCAGTACTTC.

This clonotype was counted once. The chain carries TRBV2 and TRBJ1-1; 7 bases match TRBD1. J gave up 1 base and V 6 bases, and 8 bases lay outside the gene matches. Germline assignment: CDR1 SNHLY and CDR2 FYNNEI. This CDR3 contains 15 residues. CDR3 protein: CASSPEGAGNTEAFF. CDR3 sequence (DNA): TGTGCCAGCAGCCCAGAGGGGGCCGGGAACACTGAAGCTTTCTTT.

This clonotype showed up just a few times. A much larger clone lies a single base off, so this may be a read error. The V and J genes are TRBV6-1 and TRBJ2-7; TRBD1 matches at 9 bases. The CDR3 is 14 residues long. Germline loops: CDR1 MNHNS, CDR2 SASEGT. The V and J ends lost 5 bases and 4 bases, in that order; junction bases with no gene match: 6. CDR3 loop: CASSQPGQGYEQYF. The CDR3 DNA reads TGTGCCAGCAGTCAACCGGGACAGGGTTACGAGCAGTACTTC.

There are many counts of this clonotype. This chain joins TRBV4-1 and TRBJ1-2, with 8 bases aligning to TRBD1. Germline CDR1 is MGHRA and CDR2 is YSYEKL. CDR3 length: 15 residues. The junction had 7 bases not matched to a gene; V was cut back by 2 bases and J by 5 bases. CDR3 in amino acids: CASSQQDTGGYGYTF. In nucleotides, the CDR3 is TGCGCCAGCAGCCAACAGGACACAGGGGGTTATGGCTACACCTTC.

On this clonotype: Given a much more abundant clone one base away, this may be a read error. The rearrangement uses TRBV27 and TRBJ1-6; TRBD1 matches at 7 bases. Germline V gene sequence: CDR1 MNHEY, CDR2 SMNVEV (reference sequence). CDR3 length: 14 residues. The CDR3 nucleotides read TGTGCCAGCAGTCCGTGGACAGGCAATTCACCCCCCCACTTT. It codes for CASSPWTGNSPPHF.

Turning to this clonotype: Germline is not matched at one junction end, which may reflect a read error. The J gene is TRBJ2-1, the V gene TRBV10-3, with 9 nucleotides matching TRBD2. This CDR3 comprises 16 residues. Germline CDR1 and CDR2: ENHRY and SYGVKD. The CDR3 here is CASSDSTSGLGDEQFF. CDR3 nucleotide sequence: TGTGCCAGCAGTGACTCGACTAGCGGTTTGGGGGATGAGCAGTTCTTC.

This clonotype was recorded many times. CDR3 region: CASSISGVAGNSPLHF. The DNA of the CDR3 is TGTGCCAGTAGTATATCGGGGGTCGCCGGAAATTCACCCCTCCACTTT. The rearrangement uses TRBV19 and TRBJ1-6, with a tentative D call TRBD1 (5 bases). Germline values: CDR1 LNHDA, CDR2 SQIVND (reference sequence). The CDR3 length is 16 residues. With 2 bases removed from V and 7 bases from J, the gap between germline ends came to 15 bases. Using reference TRBV19 and TRBJ1-6 for the parts outside the CDR3, the full variable domain is DGGITQSPKYLFRKEGQNVTLSCEQNLNHDAMYWYRQDPGQGLRLIYYSQIVNDFQKGDIAEGYSVSREKKESFPLTVTSAQKNPTAFYLCASSISGVAGNSPLHFGNGTRLTVT.

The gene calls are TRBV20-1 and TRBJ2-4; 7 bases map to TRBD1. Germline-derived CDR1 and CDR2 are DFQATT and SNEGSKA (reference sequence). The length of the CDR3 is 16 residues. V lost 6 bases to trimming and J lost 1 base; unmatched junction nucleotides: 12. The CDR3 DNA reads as TGCAGTGCCTCATTGGAAGGGGGCTGGGCCAAAAACATTCAGTACTTC. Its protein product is CSASLEGGWAKNIQYF.